This entry describes one TCR beta chain. Its target is not known. These data are taken from a study of cytomegalovirus exposure and HLA in healthy donors. The study, taken as a whole, reports: An analysis was carried out at a later point. It showed that HLA-associated TCR beta chains were more clonally expanded than equally common non-associated chains. As was reported, the HLA-A and HLA-B alleles of most subjects were accurately predicted from TCR beta sequences. Overall, about 160 TCR beta chains were annotated as cytomegalovirus-associated. A later analysis associated roughly 15,000 TCR beta sequences with HLA alleles at a 0.05 false discovery rate.

Trimming at V came to 6 bases and at J to 10 bases, leaving 15 bases not matched to a gene. Germline CDR1 reads SNHLY; CDR2 reads FYNNEI. This CDR3 is 15 amino acids long. Primers for the PCR totalled 60 Vbeta and 13 Jbeta. Sequenced by immunoSEQ multiplex PCR; TCRdb stores in-frame clones only, minus some. The sample lists some 120,000 clones, roughly two thirds occurring once. Sequencing was done on a sample of PBMCs. The chain employs TRBV2 and TRBJ2-3, with TRBD1 identical over 8 bases. This TCR was recovered from a young man in good health and CMV-seropositive. The CDR3 DNA sequence: TGTGCCAGCAGGGAACCGGGACAGGCATCCGATGCGCAGTATTTT. Residues: CASREPGQASDAQYF. Looking up the rest from reference TRBV2 and TRBJ2-3 gives the full variable domain: EPEVTQTPSHQVTQMGQEVILRCVPISNHLYFYWYRQILGQKVEFLVSFYNNEISEKSEIFDDQFSVERPDGSNFTLKIRSTKLEDSAMYFCASREPGQASDAQYFGPGTRLTVL.